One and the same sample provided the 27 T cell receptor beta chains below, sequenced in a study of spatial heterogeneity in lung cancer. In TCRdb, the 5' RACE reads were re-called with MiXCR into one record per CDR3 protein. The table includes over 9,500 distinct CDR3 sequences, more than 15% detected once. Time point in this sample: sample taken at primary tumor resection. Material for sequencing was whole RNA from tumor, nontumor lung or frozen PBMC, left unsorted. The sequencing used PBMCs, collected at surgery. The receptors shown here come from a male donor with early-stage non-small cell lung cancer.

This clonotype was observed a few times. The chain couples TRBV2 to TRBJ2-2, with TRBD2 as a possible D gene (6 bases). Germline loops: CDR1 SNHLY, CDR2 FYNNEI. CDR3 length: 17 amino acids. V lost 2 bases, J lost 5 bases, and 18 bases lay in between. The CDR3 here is CASSERITGTLTGELFF. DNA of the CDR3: TGTGCCAGCAGTGAAAGGATTACCGGGACTTTAACCGGGGAGCTGTTTTTT.

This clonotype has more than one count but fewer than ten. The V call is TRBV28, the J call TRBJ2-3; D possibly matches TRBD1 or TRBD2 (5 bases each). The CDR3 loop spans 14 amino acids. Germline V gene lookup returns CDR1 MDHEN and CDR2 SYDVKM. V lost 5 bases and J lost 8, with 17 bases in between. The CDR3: CASSHGTIGGTQYF. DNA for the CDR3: TGTGCCAGCAGTCACGGGACCATTGGCGGTACGCAGTATTTT.

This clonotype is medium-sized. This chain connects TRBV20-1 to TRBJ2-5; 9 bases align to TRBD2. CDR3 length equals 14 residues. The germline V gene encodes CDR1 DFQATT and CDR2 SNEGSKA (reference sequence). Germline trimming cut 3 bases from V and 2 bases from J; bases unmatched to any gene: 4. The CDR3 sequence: CSASPSGVQETQYF. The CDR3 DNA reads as TGCAGTGCTAGCCCTAGCGGGGTACAAGAGACCCAGTACTTC.

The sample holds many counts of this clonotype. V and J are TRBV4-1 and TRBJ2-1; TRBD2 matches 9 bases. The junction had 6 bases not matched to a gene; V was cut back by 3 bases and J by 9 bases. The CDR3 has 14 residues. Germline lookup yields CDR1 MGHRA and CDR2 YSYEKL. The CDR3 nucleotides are TGCGCCAGCAGCCATAGTAGCGGGAGATCTGAGCAGTTCTTC. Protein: CASSHSSGRSEQFF.

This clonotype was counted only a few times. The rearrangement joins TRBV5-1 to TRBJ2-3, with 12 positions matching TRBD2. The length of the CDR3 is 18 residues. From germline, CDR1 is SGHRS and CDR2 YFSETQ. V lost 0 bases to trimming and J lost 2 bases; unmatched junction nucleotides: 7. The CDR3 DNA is TGCGCCAGCAGCTTGGGACTAGCGGGGGCGGGTCTCACAGATACGCAGTATTTT. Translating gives CASSLGLAGAGLTDTQYF.

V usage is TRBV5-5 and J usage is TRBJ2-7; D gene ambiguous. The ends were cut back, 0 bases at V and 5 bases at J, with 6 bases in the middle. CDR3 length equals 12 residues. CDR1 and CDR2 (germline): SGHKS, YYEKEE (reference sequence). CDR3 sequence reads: CASSLEKDEQYF. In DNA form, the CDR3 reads TGTGCCAGCAGCTTGGAAAAGGACGAGCAGTACTTC.

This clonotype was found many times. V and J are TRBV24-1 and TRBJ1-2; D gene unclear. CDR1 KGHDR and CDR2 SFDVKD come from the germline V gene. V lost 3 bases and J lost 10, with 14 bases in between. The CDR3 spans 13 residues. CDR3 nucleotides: TGTGCCACCAGTGATCCCGAGGATCATGCCTACACCTTC. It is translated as CATSDPEDHAYTF.

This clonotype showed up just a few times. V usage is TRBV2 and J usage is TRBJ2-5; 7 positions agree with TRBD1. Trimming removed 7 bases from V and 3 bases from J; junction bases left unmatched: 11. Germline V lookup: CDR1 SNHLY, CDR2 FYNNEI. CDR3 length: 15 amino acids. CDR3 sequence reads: CASIPRTGKKETQYF. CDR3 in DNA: TGTGCCAGCATACCGAGGACAGGCAAGAAAGAGACCCAGTACTTC.

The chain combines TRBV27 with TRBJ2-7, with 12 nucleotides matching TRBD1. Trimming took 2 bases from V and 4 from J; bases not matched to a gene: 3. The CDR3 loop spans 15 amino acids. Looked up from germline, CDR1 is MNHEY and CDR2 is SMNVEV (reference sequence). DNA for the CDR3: TGTGCCAGCAGTTTACAGGGACAGGGGGCATACGAGCAGTACTTC. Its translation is CASSLQGQGAYEQYF.

The CDR3 DNA follows: TGTGCCAGCAGCATTGAATGGGGGGGTTACAATGAGCAGTTCTTC. It codes for CASSIEWGGYNEQFF. V and J are TRBV7-6 and TRBJ2-1; 7 bases match TRBD2. From germline, CDR1 is SGHVS and CDR2 FNYEAQ. The CDR3 has 15 amino acids. The ends lost 5 bases at V and 4 bases at J; junction bases unmatched: 8.

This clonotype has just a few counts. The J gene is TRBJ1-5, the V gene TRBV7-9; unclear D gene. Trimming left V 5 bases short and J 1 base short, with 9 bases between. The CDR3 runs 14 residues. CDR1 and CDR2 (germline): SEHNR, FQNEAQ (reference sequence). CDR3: CASSRGGSNQPQHF. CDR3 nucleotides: TGTGCCAGCAGCCGTGGTGGGAGCAATCAGCCCCAGCATTTT.

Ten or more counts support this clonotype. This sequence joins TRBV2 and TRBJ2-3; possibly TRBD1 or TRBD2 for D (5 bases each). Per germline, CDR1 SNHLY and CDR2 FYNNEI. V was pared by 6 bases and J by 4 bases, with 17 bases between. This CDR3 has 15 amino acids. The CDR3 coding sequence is TGTGCCAGCAGAGCCTCGGGACGAGTGGCAGATACGCAGTATTTT. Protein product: CASRASGRVADTQYF.

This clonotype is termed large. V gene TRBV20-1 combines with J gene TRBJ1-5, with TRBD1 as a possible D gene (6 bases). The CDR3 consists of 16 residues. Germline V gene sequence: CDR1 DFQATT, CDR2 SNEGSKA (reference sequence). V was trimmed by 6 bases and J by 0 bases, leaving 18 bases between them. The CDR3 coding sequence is TGCAGTGCCGCCGGGACACCGAACTATAGCAATCAGCCCCAGCATTTT. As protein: CSAAGTPNYSNQPQHF.

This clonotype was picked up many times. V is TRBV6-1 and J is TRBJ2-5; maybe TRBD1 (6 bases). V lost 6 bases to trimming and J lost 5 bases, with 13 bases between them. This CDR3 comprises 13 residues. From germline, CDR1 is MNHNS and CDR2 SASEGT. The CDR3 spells CASRLQGRETQYF. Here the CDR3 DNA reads TGTGCCAGCAGGCTACAGGGTCGGGAGACCCAGTACTTC.

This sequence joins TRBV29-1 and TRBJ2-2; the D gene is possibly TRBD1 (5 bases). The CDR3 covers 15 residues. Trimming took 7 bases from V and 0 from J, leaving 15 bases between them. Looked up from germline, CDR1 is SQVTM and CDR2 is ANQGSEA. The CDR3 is CSAVKGATNTGELFF. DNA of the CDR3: TGCAGCGCCGTCAAAGGGGCGACGAACACCGGGGAGCTGTTTTTT.

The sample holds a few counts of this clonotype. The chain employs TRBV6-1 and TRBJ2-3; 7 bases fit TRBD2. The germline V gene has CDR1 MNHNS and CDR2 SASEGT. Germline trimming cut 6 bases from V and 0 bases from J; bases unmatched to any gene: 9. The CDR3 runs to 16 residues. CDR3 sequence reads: CASRNQLAYSTDTQYF. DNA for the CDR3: TGTGCCAGCAGGAACCAACTAGCGTATAGCACAGATACGCAGTATTTT.

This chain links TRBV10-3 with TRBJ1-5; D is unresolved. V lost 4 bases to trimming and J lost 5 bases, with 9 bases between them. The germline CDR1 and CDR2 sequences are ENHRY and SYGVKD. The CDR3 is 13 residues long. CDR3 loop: CAISVGYDQPQHF. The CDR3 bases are TGTGCCATCAGTGTTGGTTACGATCAGCCCCAGCATTTT.

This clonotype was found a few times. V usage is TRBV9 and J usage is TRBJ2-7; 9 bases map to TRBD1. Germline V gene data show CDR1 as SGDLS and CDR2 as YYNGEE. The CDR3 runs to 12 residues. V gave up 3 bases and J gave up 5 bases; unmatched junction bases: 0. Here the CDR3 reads CASSGTGDEQYF. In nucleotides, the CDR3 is TGTGCCAGCAGCGGGACAGGGGACGAGCAGTACTTC.

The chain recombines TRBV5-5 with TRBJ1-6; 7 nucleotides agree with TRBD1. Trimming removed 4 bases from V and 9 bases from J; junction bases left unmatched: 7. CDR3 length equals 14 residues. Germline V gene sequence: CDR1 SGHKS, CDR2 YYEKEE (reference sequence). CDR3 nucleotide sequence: TGTGCCAGCAGCCGCGAAGGGGGCGTTTCACCCCTCCACTTT. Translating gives CASSREGGVSPLHF. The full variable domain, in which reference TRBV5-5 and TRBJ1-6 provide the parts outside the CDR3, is DAGVTQSPTHLIKTRGQQVTLRCSPISGHKSVSWYQQVLGQGPQFIFQYYEKEERGRGNFPDRFSARQFPNYSSELNVNALLLGDSALYLCASSREGGVSPLHFGNGTRLTVT.

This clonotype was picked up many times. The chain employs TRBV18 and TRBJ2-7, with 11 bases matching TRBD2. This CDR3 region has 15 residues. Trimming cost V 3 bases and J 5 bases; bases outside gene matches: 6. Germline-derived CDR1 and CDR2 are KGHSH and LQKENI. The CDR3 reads CASSPVAGGSNEQYF. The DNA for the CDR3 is TGTGCCAGCTCACCGGTAGCGGGAGGGTCCAACGAGCAGTACTTC.

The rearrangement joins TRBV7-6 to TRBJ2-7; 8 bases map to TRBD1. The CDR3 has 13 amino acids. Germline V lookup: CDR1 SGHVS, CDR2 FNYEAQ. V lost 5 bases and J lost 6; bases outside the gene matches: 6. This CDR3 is CASSQDRASEQYF. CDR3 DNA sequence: TGTGCCAGCAGCCAGGACAGGGCCAGCGAGCAGTACTTC. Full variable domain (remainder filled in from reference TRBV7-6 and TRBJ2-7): GAGVSQSPRYKVTKRGQDVALRCDPISGHVSLYWYRQALGQGPEFLTYFNYEAQQDKSGLPNDRFSAERPEGSISTLTIQRTEQRDSAMYRCASSQDRASEQYFGPGTRLTVT.

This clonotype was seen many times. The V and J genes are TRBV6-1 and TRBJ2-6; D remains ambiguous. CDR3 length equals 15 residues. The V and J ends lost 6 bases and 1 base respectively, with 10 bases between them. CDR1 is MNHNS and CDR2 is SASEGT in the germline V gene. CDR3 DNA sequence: TGTGCCAGCAGGGTTTCTAGTTCTGGGGCCAACGTCCTGACTTTC. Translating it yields CASRVSSSGANVLTF.

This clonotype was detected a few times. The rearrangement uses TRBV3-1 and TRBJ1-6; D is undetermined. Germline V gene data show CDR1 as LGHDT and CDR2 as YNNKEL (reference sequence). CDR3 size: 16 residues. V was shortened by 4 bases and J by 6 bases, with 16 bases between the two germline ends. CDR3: CASSLDGLVGNSPLHF. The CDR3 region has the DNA TGTGCCAGCAGCCTTGACGGGCTAGTAGGTAATTCACCCCTCCACTTT.

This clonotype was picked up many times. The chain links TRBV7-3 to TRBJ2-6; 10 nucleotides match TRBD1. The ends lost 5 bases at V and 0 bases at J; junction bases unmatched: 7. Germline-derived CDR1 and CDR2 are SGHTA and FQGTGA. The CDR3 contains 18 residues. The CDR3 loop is CASSLRTGGYSGANVLTF. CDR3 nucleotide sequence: TGTGCCAGCAGCCTTCGGACAGGGGGTTACTCTGGGGCCAACGTCCTGACTTTC.

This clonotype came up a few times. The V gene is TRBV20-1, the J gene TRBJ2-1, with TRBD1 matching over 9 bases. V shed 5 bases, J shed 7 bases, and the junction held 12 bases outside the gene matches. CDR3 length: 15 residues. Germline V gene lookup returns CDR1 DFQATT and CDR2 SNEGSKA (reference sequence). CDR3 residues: CSAWKTDRGSNEQFF. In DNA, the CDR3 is TGCAGTGCTTGGAAGACCGACAGGGGGTCAAATGAGCAGTTCTTC.

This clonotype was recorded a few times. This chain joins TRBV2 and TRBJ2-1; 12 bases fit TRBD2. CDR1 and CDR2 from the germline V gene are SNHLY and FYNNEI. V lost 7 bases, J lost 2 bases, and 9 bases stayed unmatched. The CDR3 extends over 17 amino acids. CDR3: CASTGRTSGRTYNEQFF. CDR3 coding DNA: TGTGCCAGCACTGGTCGAACTAGCGGGAGGACCTACAATGAGCAGTTCTTC.

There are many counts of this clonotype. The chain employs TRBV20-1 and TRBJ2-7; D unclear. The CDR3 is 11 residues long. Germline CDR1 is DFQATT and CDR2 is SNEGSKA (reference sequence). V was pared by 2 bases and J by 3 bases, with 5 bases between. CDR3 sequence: CSARPLYEQYF. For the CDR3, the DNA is TGCAGTGCTAGACCACTCTACGAGCAGTACTTC.